This T cell receptor beta chain originates from a study of preoperative IRX-2 immunotherapy in early breast cancer. With V trimmed by 6 bases and J by 7 bases, 9 bases remained unmatched. The CDR3 length is 14 residues. Germline V lookup: CDR1 SGHVS, CDR2 FNYEAQ. The treatment is: preoperative locoregional IRX-2 cytokine immunotherapy. This phase Ib study tested locoregional IRX-2 cytokine immunotherapy given before surgery. The repertoire was sequenced with immunoSEQ multiplex PCR; TCRdb's copy has only in-frame clones and lacks some. Of about 2,700 clones listed, approximately 80% were seen once; the top ten hold roughly 8%.

This clonotype originated in a human donor with breast cancer. The material sequenced was tumor tissue, taken after IRX-2 immunotherapy. The gene calls are TRBV7-6 and TRBJ2-7, with 10 positions matching TRBD2. The CDR3 reads CASSSTGTSEEQYF. Here the CDR3 DNA reads TGTGCCAGCAGTTCCACCGGGACTAGCGAAGAGCAGTACTTC.